This section outlines one T cell receptor (beta chain) sequence together with its context. Its antigen is undetermined. Compared with germline, one end of the junction differs, possibly owing to a read error. This record belongs to a study of T cell repertoires in cytomegalovirus infection. The overall study: In public TCR beta signatures, there were indications of both CMV infection and matching HLA type.

Per the germline V gene, CDR1 is SGHRS and CDR2 is YFSETQ. CDR3 length: 13 amino acids. General study results and limits: In two of eight donors, the top clonotype was HLA-C-restricted CMV-specific.

MiXCR was run by TCRdb on the reads, yielding one entry per CDR3 protein. The table lists about 700,000 distinct CDR3 sequences, around a third of them singletons, with roughly 18% in the top ten. This chain connects TRBV5-1 to TRBJ1-1; D not resolved. The input for sequencing was cultured PBMCs, taken from culture after CMV antigen stimulation. The sequence was collected from a human donor in good health (CMV status not recorded). Some clones in this sample may be carry-over from other donors' samples. The CDR3 reads CARSSPPDTEAFF. The DNA of the CDR3 is TGCGCCCGCAGCTCACCCCCGGACACTGAAGCTTTCTTT.